This is a list of T cell receptor beta chains from one sample in a study of blood T cell repertoires in COVID-19. Profiled with immunoSEQ multiplex PCR; TCRdb holds only in-frame clones, not every one. The repertoire includes over 130,000 clones, 82% of them detected once, and about 4% sits in the top ten. The sequenced sample consisted of peripheral blood. These receptor sequences come from a woman aged 80 or over with acute or convalescent COVID-19. Each CDR3 is given with its conserved first and last residue. The D gene is left open where the match is weak. Expanded clones are given a class, and other clones once, few, many or no size at all.

TRBV19	-	-	TRBJ1-2	TGTGCCAGTAGTATCGGGGGACTCCACTTGGGCTATGGCTACACCTTC	CASSIGGLHLGYGYTF
TRBV7-9	-	few	TRBJ2-1	TGTGCCAGCAGCTCTATGACAGGAAGCCGCTACAATGAGCAGTTCTTC	CASSSMTGSRYNEQFF
TRBV5-1	-	-	TRBJ2-1	TGCGCCAGCAGCTCCAGCAGGGATCATGAGTTCTTC	CASSSSRDHEFF
TRBV28	TRBD2	once	TRBJ2-1	TGTGCCAGCAGACCTACCGGGACTAGGGTCAATGAGCAGTTCTTC	CASRPTGTRVNEQFF
TRBV28	-	-	TRBJ2-3	TGTGCCAGCAGCCGCAGTCGGCGGAGGAGCACAGATACGCAGTATTTT	CASSRSRRRSTDTQYF
TRBV30	TRBD1	-	TRBJ2-1	TGTGCCTGGAGGGTTGTAGGGGGCGAAAACAATGAGCAGTTCTTC	CAWRVVGGENNEQFF
TRBV5-6	TRBD1	-	TRBJ1-2	TGTGCCAGCAGCCCCTCAGGGGGCGTAGGCTACACCTTC	CASSPSGGVGYTF
TRBV7-2	TRBD1	few	TRBJ2-2	TGTGCCAGCAGCTTATACAGGGGGGTGTCCGGGGAGCTGTTTTTT	CASSLYRGVSGELFF
TRBV2	-	-	TRBJ1-6	TGTGCCAGCCAACAGGAGTATAATTCACCCCTCCACTTT	CASQQEYNSPLHF
TRBV19	-	-	TRBJ2-5	TGTGCCAGTAGTACCCTGAGACAAAACCAAGAGACCCAGTACTTC	CASSTLRQNQETQYF
TRBV5-4	TRBD1	-	TRBJ2-5	TGTGCCAGCAGCTTGGTGACAGGGGGAGAAGAGACCCAGTACTTC	CASSLVTGGEETQYF
TRBV27	TRBD2	-	TRBJ2-3	TGTGCCAGCAGTTTAACGGCTAGCGGGTACGATAGCACAGATACGCAGTATTTT	CASSLTASGYDSTDTQYF
TRBV29-1	-	-	TRBJ2-3	TGCAGCGTTGAAGAAAGTTTTGGGGGGGATACGCAGTATTTT	CSVEESFGGDTQYF
TRBV27	TRBD1	once	TRBJ1-1	TGTGCCAGCAGTCCTCTACAGGGGGTGAACACTGAAGCTTTCTTT	CASSPLQGVNTEAFF
TRBV4-1	-	-	TRBJ1-2	TGCGCCAGCAGCCAAGTCGGAGGGACCTATGGCTACACCTTC	CASSQVGGTYGYTF
TRBV4-1	-	-	TRBJ1-2	TGCGCCAGCAGCCAAGAATGGGGCGGCTACACCTTC	CASSQEWGGYTF
TRBV5-1	-	once	TRBJ2-3	TGCGCCAGCAGCTTGGGAGGACAACCGACAGATACGCAGTATTTT	CASSLGGQPTDTQYF
TRBV2	-	-	TRBJ2-5	TGTGCCAGCACCGGTGGGGCAGGTGAGACCCAGTACTTC	CASTGGAGETQYF
TRBV21-1	-	-	TRBJ2-2	TGTGCCAGCAGCAAAGATGTCGGTTGCTTGAACACCGGGGAGCTGTTTTTT	CASSKDVGCLNTGELFF
TRBV10-3	-	many	TRBJ1-3	TGTGCCATCAGTGAGTGGGCAGGGCGAACTGCCTCTGGAAACACCATATATTTT	CAISEWAGRTASGNTIYF
TRBV9	-	-	TRBJ2-2	TGTGCCAGCAGCGAGAGAGGCCCCGGCGTCCCGCACACCGGGGAGCTGTTTTTT	CASSERGPGVPHTGELFF
TRBV19	-	-	TRBJ1-2	TGTGCCAGTAGTATACATATACAGGGATCTGATGGCTACACCTTC	CASSIHIQGSDGYTF
TRBV9	-	-	TRBJ2-7	TGTGCCAGCAGCGCCCCAGGGAGGCCCTACGAGCAGTACTTC	CASSAPGRPYEQYF
TRBV21-1	-	-	TRBJ2-1	TGTGCCAGCAGCAAAGCCGAGGGCCCCAAATCCTACAATGAGCAGTTCTTC	CASSKAEGPKSYNEQFF
TRBV7-9	-	-	TRBJ1-1	TGTGCCAGCAGTTTATCCAGAGGGCCTAACACTGAAGCTTTCTTT	CASSLSRGPNTEAFF
TRBV18	-	-	TRBJ2-7	TGTGCCAGCTCACCAATGACAGTTTACGAGCAGTACTTC	CASSPMTVYEQYF
TRBV28	-	-	TRBJ1-6	TGTGCCAGCAGTCCCCCGGGACTTTATAATTCACCCCTCCACTTT	CASSPPGLYNSPLHF
TRBV28	TRBD1	-	TRBJ1-1	TGTGCCAGCAGGGGACAGGAGTACACTGAAGCTTTCTTT	CASRGQEYTEAFF
TRBV4-2	TRBD2	-	TRBJ2-5	TGTGCCAGCAGCCAAGAGACGGGGCTAGCGGGGAAAGAGACCCAGTACTTC	CASSQETGLAGKETQYF
TRBV24-1	TRBD1	-	TRBJ1-4	TGTGCCACCCTAACAGGGGAGAGGGAAAAACTGTTTTTT	CATLTGEREKLFF
TRBV6-5	TRBD1	-	TRBJ2-7	TGTGCCAGCAGCAGATTACAGGGGCCCTGGGGCGAGCAGTACTTC	CASSRLQGPWGEQYF
TRBV6-5	TRBD1	-	TRBJ2-5	TGTGCCAGCAGAGCCACCGGGACAGGGGGCGAGACCCAGTACTTC	CASRATGTGGETQYF
TRBV18	-	once	TRBJ2-1	TGTGCCAGCTCACCAACGCGGAGCTACAATGAGCAGTTCTTC	CASSPTRSYNEQFF
TRBV28	-	-	TRBJ2-5	TGTGCCAGCAGTTATGGACACCGCCAAGAGACCCAGTACTTC	CASSYGHRQETQYF
TRBV5-1	-	-	TRBJ2-3	TGCGCCAGCAGCTATCCTGGCGGGAAGATATTGGATACGCAGTATTTT	CASSYPGGKILDTQYF
TRBV4-1	TRBD1	few	TRBJ1-6	TGCGCCAGCAGCCAACCCTCCGGGACAGGGTATTCACCCCTCCACTTT	CASSQPSGTGYSPLHF
TRBV7-2	TRBD1	few	TRBJ1-1	TGTGCCAGCAGCTTAGCAGGGACAGGGAGGCCTTTCTTT	CASSLAGTGRPFF
TRBV20-1	TRBD1	-	TRBJ1-4	TGCAGTGCTTGGACAGGGGAAAAACTGTTTTTT	CSAWTGEKLFF
TRBV7-9	TRBD1	-	TRBJ1-2	TGTGCCAGCAGCGCCGGACAGGGGGAAGTTGGCACCTTC	CASSAGQGEVGTF
TRBV11-2	-	-	TRBJ2-4	TGTGCCAGCAGCTTGTCAGGAGCCAAAAACATTCAGTACTTC	CASSLSGAKNIQYF
TRBV5-6	-	-	TRBJ2-7	TGTGCCAGCAGCTTTCTGTCGGGGTACGAGCAGTACTTC	CASSFLSGYEQYF